These 3 T cell receptor beta chains share one sample of origin, sequenced in a study of CD8+ T cells in alopecia areata. Treatment described: oral pan-JAK inhibitor, 5-10 mg twice daily. After isolation, RNA underwent reverse transcription to generate cDNA as the sequencing template. Measured with immunoSEQ multiplex PCR; TCRdb has only the in-frame clones, and not every one. The table records about 140,000 clones, roughly 80% of them present only once. The sample here was CD8+ T cells sorted from blood, taken at week 4, from a patient treated with tofacitinib. These TCRs come from a human donor with alopecia areata.

The genes are TRBV7-9 and TRBJ1-6; 7 positions agree with TRBD1. The germline gives CDR1 SEHNR, CDR2 FQNEAQ (reference sequence). With 5 bases clipped from V and 8 bases from J, the junction kept 18 bases outside the gene matches. This CDR3 has 18 residues. This CDR3 reads CASSTDWDSRLKDSPLHF. The CDR3 DNA follows: TGTGCCAGCAGCACCGACTGGGACAGCAGGTTAAAGGATTCACCCCTCCACTTT.

V gene TRBV7-9 combines with J gene TRBJ1-6; unclear D gene. Germline V gives CDR1 SEHNR, CDR2 FQNEAQ (reference sequence). V lost 7 bases to trimming and J lost 10 bases, with 14 bases between them. The CDR3 extends over 13 amino acids. The CDR3 region has the DNA TGTGCCAGCACCGCACCGGCGGGGTCACCCCTCCACTTT. Residues: CASTAPAGSPLHF.

The CDR3: CASSQDLTTVNEQFF. The CDR3 coding sequence is TGCGCCAGCAGCCAAGATCTGACCACGGTCAATGAGCAGTTCTTC. This chain links TRBV4-1 with TRBJ2-1; D unresolved. Germline values: CDR1 MGHRA, CDR2 YSYEKL. The V gene lost 0 bases and the J gene lost 6 bases, with 12 bases spanning the gap. The CDR3 loop spans 15 amino acids.